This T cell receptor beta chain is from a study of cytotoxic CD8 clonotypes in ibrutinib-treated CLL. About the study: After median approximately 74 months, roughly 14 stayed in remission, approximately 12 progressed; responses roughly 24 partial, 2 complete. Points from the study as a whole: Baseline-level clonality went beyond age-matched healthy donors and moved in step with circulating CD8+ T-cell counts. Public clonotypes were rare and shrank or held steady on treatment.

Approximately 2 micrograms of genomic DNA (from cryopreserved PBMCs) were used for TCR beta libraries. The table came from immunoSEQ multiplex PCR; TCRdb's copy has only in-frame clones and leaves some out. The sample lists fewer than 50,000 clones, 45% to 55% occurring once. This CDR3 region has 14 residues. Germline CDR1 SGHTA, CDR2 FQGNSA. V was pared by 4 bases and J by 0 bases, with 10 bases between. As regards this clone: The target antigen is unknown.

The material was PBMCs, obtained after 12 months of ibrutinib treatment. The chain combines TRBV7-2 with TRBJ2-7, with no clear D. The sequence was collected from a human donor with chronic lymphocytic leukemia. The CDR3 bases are TGTGCCAGCAGCTCCGGACGGCTCTCCTACGAGCAGTACTTC. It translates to CASSSGRLSYEQYF.